This T cell receptor (beta chain) was recovered during a study of T-cell reconstitution after alpha-beta-depleted transplantation in children. Study-wide results and caveats: Alpha-beta T cells present about two months after transplant were reported to originate from several hundred expanded graft clones. Counts and diversity of T cells one year after transplant came mostly from newly produced T cells. Elevated TCRbeta diversity at day 60 was traced, in some patients, to surviving recipient T cells and thymic progenitors.

As for this clonotype: Its cognate antigen is unknown.

The germline gives CDR1 SGHDN, CDR2 FVKESK. With 4 bases clipped from V and 1 base from J, the junction kept 6 bases outside the gene matches. The CDR3 covers 15 residues. Unique molecular identifiers were used in preparing the TCRbeta library. Using its own MiXCR run on the PCR reads, TCRdb lists one record per CDR3 protein. The sample has more than 400,000 distinct CDR3 sequences, approximately 10% seen once; the top ten hold approximately 15%. The source of this sequence is a female patient aged 2-15 years who had a stem cell transplant for aplastic anemia, so the T cells may come from the graft donor. This rearrangement joins TRBV14 to TRBJ1-1; 7 nucleotides match TRBD1. This specimen consisted of PBMCs, mostly from graft donor cells, obtained 180 days after TCRalphabeta/CD19-depleted stem cell transplant. The CDR3 nucleotides are TGTGCCAGCAGCCCATTGGACAGGAGGAACACTGAAGCTTTCTTT. It specifies CASSPLDRRNTEAFF.